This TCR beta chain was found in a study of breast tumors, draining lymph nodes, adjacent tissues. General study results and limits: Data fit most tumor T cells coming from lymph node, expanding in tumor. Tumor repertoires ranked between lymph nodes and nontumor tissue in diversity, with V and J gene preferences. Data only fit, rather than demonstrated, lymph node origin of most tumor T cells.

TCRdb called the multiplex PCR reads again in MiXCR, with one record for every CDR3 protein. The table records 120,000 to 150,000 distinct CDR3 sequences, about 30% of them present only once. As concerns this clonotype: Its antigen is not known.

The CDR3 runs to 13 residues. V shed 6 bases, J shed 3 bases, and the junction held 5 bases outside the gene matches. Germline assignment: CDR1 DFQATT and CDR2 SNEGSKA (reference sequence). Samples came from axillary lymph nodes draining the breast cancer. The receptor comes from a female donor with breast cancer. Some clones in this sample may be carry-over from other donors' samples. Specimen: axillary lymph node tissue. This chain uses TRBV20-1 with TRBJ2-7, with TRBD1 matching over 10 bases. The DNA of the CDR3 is TGCAGTGCACCGGACAGGGGGAACTACGAGCAGTACGTC. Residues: CSAPDRGNYEQYV.